The 20 T cell receptor beta chains listed next were all sequenced from one sample in a study. TCRdb processed the 5' RACE reads anew with MiXCR; each CDR3 protein has one entry. Among 5,500 to 6,000 distinct CDR3 sequences listed, approximately 31% were seen once. Source material: memory CD4+ T cells sorted from a lymph node. Subset noted: memory CD4+ T cells, CD4+CD45RO+CD25-. The receptors here all came from a female donor with breast cancer.

On this clonotype: A read error is possible here, since a much larger clone lies one base away. This CDR3 is missing its conserved last phenylalanine or tryptophan, likely due to a read error. The V call is TRBV20-1, the J call TRBJ2-1; no clear D. CDR1 is DFQATT and CDR2 is SNEGSKA in the germline V gene (reference sequence). The CDR3 is made up of 15 amino acids. V was clipped by 3 bases and J by 1 base, with 13 bases between them. The CDR3 reads CSASHLLMSYNEQFL. CDR3 bases: TGCAGTGCTAGTCACTTACTCATGTCCTACAATGAGCAGTTCCTC.

This clonotype counts as medium-sized. The chain carries TRBV6-1 and TRBJ2-7; the D gene is possibly TRBD1 (6 bases). Germline V gene data show CDR1 as MNHNS and CDR2 as SASEGT. The CDR3 has 13 amino acids. Trimming cost V 6 bases and J 6 bases, with 15 bases left between them. The CDR3 sequence is CASRETGLGEQYF. CDR3 coding DNA: TGTGCCAGCAGGGAAACAGGGCTCGGCGAGCAGTACTTC.

The chain links TRBV4-1 to TRBJ2-3; 9 nucleotides match TRBD2. The germline V gene encodes CDR1 MGHRA and CDR2 YSYEKL. The V segment lost 0 bases and the J segment 2 bases; nucleotides outside the gene matches: 9. CDR3 length equals 18 residues. The CDR3 sequence is CASSQDPRGRAITDTQYF. In DNA, the CDR3 is TGCGCCAGCAGCCAAGATCCGCGCGGGAGGGCCATCACAGATACGCAGTATTTT.

By proportion, this clonotype is medium-sized. The CDR3 sequence: CASSLALSEQYF. CDR3 DNA sequence: TGCGCCAGCAGCTTGGCCCTATCGGAGCAGTACTTC. The V call is TRBV5-1, the J call TRBJ2-7, with D unresolved. This CDR3 region has 12 residues. The V gene's germline CDR1 is SGHRS and CDR2 YFSETQ. V lost 0 bases, J lost 7 bases, and 8 bases lay in between.

This clonotype was counted at least ten times. The rearrangement joins TRBV11-3 to TRBJ2-7; D gene unclear. The germline V and J ends were trimmed by 5 bases and 5 bases, with 16 bases remaining between them. From germline, CDR1 is SGHNT and CDR2 YENEEA. There are 14 residues in the CDR3. Written as DNA, the CDR3 is TGTGCCAGCAGCGACCGCTGGGTCGGCGACGAGCAGTACTTC. Protein product: CASSDRWVGDEQYF.

The chain employs TRBV29-1 and TRBJ2-7; possibly TRBD1 or TRBD2 for D (7 bases each). Germline values: CDR1 SQVTM, CDR2 ANQGSEA. Trimming stripped 2 bases from V and 1 base from J, with 15 bases between. The CDR3 loop spans 15 amino acids. DNA of the CDR3: TGCAGCGTTGAAATGGGAGGGGGCGAATCCTACGAGCAGTACTTC. Translated, it gives CSVEMGGGESYEQYF.

This clonotype is medium-sized within its sample. The V and J genes are TRBV5-1 and TRBJ1-1; TRBD1 agrees at 7 bases. This CDR3 spans 14 amino acids. Germline loops: CDR1 SGHRS, CDR2 YFSETQ. The ends lost 0 bases at V and 5 bases at J; junction bases unmatched: 4. CDR3 nucleotide sequence: TGCGCCAGCAGCTTGGCAGGGGGAGGTACTGAAGCTTTCTTT. It is translated as CASSLAGGGTEAFF.

Many counts were recorded for this clonotype. V is TRBV11-3 and J is TRBJ2-5; 11 bases agree with TRBD2. The CDR3 runs to 14 residues. The germline gives CDR1 SGHNT, CDR2 YENEEA. The V and J ends lost 9 bases and 0 bases, in that order; junction bases with no gene match: 3. The DNA for the CDR3 is TGTGCCAGTAGGGGACTAGCGGACCAAGAGACCCAGTACTTC. This encodes CASRGLADQETQYF.

The J gene is TRBJ2-3, the V gene TRBV10-3; weak D call: TRBD2 (6 bases). The CDR3 contains 16 residues. V lost 3 bases to trimming and J lost 3 bases, with 16 bases between them. Germline V lookup: CDR1 ENHRY, CDR2 SYGVKD. In DNA, the CDR3 is TGTGCCATCAGTGACATAATGACTAGGGAAACAGATACGCAGTATTTT. Amino acids: CAISDIMTRETDTQYF.

This sequence joins TRBV5-1 and TRBJ1-1; TRBD1 matches at 8 bases. The CDR3 covers 16 residues. The germline V gene encodes CDR1 SGHRS and CDR2 YFSETQ. The junction had 6 bases not matched to a gene; V was cut back by 0 bases and J by 2 bases. For the CDR3, the DNA is TGCGCCAGCAGCTTGGCCGGCGACAGGGGAAACACTGAAGCTTTCTTT. It yields the protein CASSLAGDRGNTEAFF.

This clonotype is classed as medium-sized. CDR3 amino acids: CASSFPGQGIYEQYF. CDR3 coding DNA: TGTGCCAGCAGTTTCCCGGGACAGGGAATCTACGAGCAGTACTTC. J is TRBJ2-7 and V is TRBV28; TRBD1 matches 9 bases. The CDR3 is 15 residues long. Per the germline V gene, CDR1 is MDHEN and CDR2 is SYDVKM. The trim removed 3 bases at V and 3 bases at J, leaving 6 bases unmatched.

The chain employs TRBV7-2 and TRBJ2-3; a weak D match, TRBD2 (6 bases). Germline lookup yields CDR1 SGHTA and CDR2 FQGNSA. CDR3 length: 15 residues. Trimming cost V 2 bases and J 4 bases, with 13 bases left between them. The CDR3 region is CASSLQAGEADTQYF. CDR3 sequence (DNA): TGTGCCAGCAGCTTACAAGCGGGCGAGGCAGATACGCAGTATTTT.

This clonotype came up once. Sequence at one end of the junction differs from germline and may be a read error. The chain recombines TRBV25-1 with TRBJ1-6; D unresolved. The length of the CDR3 is 14 residues. The germline gives CDR1 MGHDK, CDR2 SYGVNS. The CDR3 DNA reads as TGTGCTAGCACTCAGTCCGGACCGGATTTCCCCCTCCACTTT. It yields the protein CASTQSGPDFPLHF.

This clonotype was observed at least ten times. The chain carries TRBV5-1 and TRBJ2-3; D possibly corresponds to TRBD2 (6 bases). The CDR3 loop spans 17 amino acids. CDR1 SGHRS and CDR2 YFSETQ come from the germline V gene. Trimming took off 3 bases at V and 0 bases at J, with 17 bases between the two ends. The CDR3 DNA reads as TGCGCCAGCAGCTCCCCCGGAGGAGGGAAGAGCACAGATACGCAGTATTTT. Amino acid sequence: CASSSPGGGKSTDTQYF.

The chain uses TRBV18 and TRBJ2-2; TRBD2 aligns across 10 bases. The ends lost 2 bases at V and 4 bases at J; junction bases unmatched: 1. Germline V gene data show CDR1 as KGHSH and CDR2 as LQKENI. This CDR3 comprises 15 residues. The CDR3 region has the DNA TGTGCCAGCTCACCAGCTAGCGGGGGCACCGGGGAGCTGTTTTTT. As protein: CASSPASGGTGELFF.

This clonotype is labeled medium-sized. The chain links TRBV18 to TRBJ2-2; 10 bases line up with TRBD1. After removal of 3 bases from V and 5 bases from J, the junction contained 6 bases not matched to a gene. The CDR3 sequence is 16 residues long. CDR1 and CDR2 (germline): KGHSH, LQKENI. CDR3 sequence: CASSPRQGAWTGELFF. The CDR3 DNA reads as TGTGCCAGCTCACCCAGACAGGGGGCGTGGACCGGGGAGCTGTTTTTT.

This clonotype was found a few times. Since a much larger clone is just one base distant, this may be a read error. Since no conserved phenylalanine or tryptophan closes the CDR3, a read error is the likely cause. The chain combines TRBV20-1 with TRBJ2-7; possible D gene TRBD2, 7 bases. Germline CDR1 DFQATT, CDR2 SNEGSKA (reference sequence). The V gene lost 3 bases and the J gene lost 6 bases, with 21 bases spanning the gap. The CDR3 loop spans 15 amino acids. Here the CDR3 reads CSARMGRRGLGEQYL. The CDR3 DNA sequence: TGCAGTGCTAGGATGGGTCGGCGGGGGCTTGGCGAGCAGTACCTC.

A note on this clonotype: A much larger clone differs by one base, so this may be a read error. The rearrangement joins TRBV9 to TRBJ1-1, with a weak D call TRBD1 (6 bases). CDR3 length: 10 amino acids. Germline V gene data show CDR1 as SGDLS and CDR2 as YYNGEE. The CDR3: CASGDTGAFF. The CDR3 DNA reads as TGTGCCAGCGGGGACACTGGAGCTTTCTTT.

This chain joins TRBV5-4 and TRBJ1-1; the D is unclear. Germline V lookup: CDR1 SGHNT, CDR2 YYREEE (reference sequence). CDR3 length: 13 amino acids. V was pared by 2 bases and J by 6 bases, with 11 bases between. CDR3 protein: CASSFGRSAEAFF. The CDR3 DNA follows: TGTGCCAGCAGCTTCGGGAGGTCGGCTGAAGCTTTCTTT. Together with reference TRBV5-4 and TRBJ1-1, the CDR3 gives the full variable domain: ETGVTQSPTHLIKTRGQQVTLRCSSQSGHNTVSWYQQALGQGPQFIFQYYREEENGRGNFPPRFSGLQFPNYSSELNVNALELDDSALYLCASSFGRSAEAFFGQGTRLTVV.

The rearrangement joins TRBV6-5 to TRBJ1-1; D call uncertain. The CDR3 is 13 amino acids. The V and J ends lost 0 bases and 1 base respectively, with 3 bases between them. The germline V gene encodes CDR1 MNHEY and CDR2 SVGAGI. Written as DNA, the CDR3 is TGTGCCAGCAGTTACTCGAGGAACACTGAAGCTTTCTTT. Residues: CASSYSRNTEAFF.